This TCR beta chain was recorded in a study of blood T cell repertoires in COVID-19. Study-level background: The United States, Italy and Spain supplied acute and convalescent COVID-19 samples.

In the original workflow: For nucleated cells, counts were estimated from reference gene primer amplification. TCRdb keeps only in-frame clones here, not all; method: immunoSEQ multiplex PCR. V, J and clone size are taken as reported in that table, and D and trimming were inferred from the DNA itself. The repertoire has 90,000 to 120,000 clones, 75% to 95% of them found once; the top ten carry around 1.2%. V lost 4 bases to trimming and J lost 3 bases, with 10 bases between them. The CDR3 is 13 residues long. Germline V gives CDR1 GTSNPN, CDR2 SVGIG (reference sequence). The chain employs TRBV30 and TRBJ1-5, with no clear D. The sequenced sample was peripheral blood. This clonotype originated in a woman under 40 with acute or convalescent COVID-19. CDR3 in DNA: TGTGCCTGGACACTCGGGATCAATCAGCCCCAGCATTTT. Its protein is CAWTLGINQPQHF.